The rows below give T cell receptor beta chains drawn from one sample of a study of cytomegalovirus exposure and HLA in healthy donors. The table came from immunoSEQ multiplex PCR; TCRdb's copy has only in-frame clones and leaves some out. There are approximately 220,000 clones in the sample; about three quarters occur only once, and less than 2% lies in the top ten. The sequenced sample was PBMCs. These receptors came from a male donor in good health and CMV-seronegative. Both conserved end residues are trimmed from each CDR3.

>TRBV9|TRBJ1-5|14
ASSVGITGGSQPQH
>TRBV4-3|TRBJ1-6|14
ASSQGASSYNSPLH
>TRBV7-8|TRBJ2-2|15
ASSLGQTIRGTGELF
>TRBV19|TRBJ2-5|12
ASSMLSGEETQY
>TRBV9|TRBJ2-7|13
ASSLTGQGGYEQY
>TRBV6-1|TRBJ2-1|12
ASSVDRAYNEQF
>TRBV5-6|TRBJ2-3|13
ASSSGTGNADTQY
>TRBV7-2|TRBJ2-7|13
ASSLDQARRVEQY
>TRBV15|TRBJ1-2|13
ATSRAETATYGYT
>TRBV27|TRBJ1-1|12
ASSRTGGNTEAF
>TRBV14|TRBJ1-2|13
ASSQERGPNYGYT
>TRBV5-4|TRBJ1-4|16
ASSGSDRVHQPNEKLF
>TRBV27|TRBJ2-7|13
ASSITAGWAYEQY
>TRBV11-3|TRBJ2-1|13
ASSTRQGAGNEQF
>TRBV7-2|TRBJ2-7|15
ASRLTGTSGHSYEQY
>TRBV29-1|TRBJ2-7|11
SVRQGTSYEQY
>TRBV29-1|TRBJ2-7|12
SVGTRDSFYEQY
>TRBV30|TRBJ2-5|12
AWSVRGGRETQY
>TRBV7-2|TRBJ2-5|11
ASSAVGGETQY
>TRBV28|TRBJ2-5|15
ASSSAQAGGGQETQY
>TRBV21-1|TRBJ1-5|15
ASSKLRGQGQNQPQH
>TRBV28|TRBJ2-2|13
ASSLEYPNTGELF
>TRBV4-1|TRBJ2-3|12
ASSPGTTPPWQY
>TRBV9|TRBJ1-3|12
ASSPSLSGNTIY
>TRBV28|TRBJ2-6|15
ASSQAGALSGANVLT
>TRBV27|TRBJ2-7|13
ASSLLPPTPYEQY
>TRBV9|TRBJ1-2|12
ASSAGTGRYGYT
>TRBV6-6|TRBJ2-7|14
ASRRLQGGGTYEQY
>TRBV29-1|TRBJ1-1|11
SVDRSMNTEAF
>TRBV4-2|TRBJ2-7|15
ASSPTQGRTGSYEQY
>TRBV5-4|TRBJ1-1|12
ASSFGGKDTEAF
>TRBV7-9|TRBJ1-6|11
ASSSGTGGTLH
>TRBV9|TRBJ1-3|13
ASSQGQGEGNTIY
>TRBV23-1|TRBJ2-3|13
ARPSRGLKTDTQY
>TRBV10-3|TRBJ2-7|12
AISGVGVSHEQY
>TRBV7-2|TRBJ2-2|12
ASIQRGVAGELF
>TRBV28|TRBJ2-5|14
ASSRHRGRPQETQY
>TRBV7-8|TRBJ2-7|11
ASSPGGLEEQY
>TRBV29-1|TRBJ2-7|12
SVTNRERSYEQY
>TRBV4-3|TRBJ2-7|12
ASSHRQGGDEQY
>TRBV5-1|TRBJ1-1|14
ASSITGLGPNTEAF
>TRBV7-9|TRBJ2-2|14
SSSLDRSIVAGELF